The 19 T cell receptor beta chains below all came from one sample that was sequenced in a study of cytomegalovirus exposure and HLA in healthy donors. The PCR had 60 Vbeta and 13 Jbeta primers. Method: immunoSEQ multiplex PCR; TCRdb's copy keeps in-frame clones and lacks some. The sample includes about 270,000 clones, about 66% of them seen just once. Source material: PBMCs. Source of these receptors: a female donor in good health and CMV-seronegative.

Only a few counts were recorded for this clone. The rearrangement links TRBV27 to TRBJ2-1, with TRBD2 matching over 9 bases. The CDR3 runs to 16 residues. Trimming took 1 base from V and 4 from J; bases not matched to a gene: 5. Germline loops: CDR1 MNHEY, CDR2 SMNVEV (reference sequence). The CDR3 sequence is CASSLFAGGPYNEQFF. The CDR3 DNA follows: TGTGCCAGCAGTTTATTTGCGGGAGGGCCGTACAATGAGCAGTTCTTC.

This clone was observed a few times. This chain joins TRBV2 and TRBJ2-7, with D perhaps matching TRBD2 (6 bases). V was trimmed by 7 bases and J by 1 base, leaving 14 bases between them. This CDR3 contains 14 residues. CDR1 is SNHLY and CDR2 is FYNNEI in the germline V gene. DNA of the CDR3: TGTGCCAGCAATGGGCAGGGACTGTCCTACGAGCAGTACTTC. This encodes CASNGQGLSYEQYF. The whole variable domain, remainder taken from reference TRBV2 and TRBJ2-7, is EPEVTQTPSHQVTQMGQEVILRCVPISNHLYFYWYRQILGQKVEFLVSFYNNEISEKSEIFDDQFSVERPDGSNFTLKIRSTKLEDSAMYFCASNGQGLSYEQYFGPGTRLTVT.

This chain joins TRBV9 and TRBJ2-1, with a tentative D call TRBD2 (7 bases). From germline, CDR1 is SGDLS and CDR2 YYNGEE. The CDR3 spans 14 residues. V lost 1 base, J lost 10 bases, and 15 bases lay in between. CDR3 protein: CASSVRGGAGEQFF. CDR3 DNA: TGTGCCAGCAGCGTAAGGGGGGGGGCTGGGGAGCAGTTCTTC.

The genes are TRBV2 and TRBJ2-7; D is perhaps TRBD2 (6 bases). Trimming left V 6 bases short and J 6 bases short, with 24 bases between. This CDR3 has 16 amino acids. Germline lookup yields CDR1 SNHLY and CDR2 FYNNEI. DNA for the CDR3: TGTGCCAGCAGAACCCCGGTACTAGCTCGACGGGGCGAGCAGTACTTC. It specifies CASRTPVLARRGEQYF.

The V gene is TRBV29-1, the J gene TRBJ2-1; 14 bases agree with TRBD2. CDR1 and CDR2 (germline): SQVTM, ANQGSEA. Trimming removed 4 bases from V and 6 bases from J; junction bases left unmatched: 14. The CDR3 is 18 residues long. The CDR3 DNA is TGCAGCGTTGGAGCTAACCTGCTGACTAGCGGGAGGGCCAATGAGCAGTTCTTC. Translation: CSVGANLLTSGRANEQFF.

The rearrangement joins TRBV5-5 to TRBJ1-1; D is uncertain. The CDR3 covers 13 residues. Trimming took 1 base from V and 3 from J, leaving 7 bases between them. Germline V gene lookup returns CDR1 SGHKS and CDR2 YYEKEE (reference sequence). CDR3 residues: CASSLNQYTEAFF. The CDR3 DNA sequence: TGTGCCAGCAGCTTGAATCAGTACACTGAAGCTTTCTTT.

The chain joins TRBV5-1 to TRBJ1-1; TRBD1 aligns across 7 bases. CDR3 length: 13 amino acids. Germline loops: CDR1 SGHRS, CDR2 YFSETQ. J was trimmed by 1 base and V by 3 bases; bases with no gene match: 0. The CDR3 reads CASSWDRNTEAFF. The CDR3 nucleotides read TGCGCCAGCAGCTGGGACAGGAACACTGAAGCTTTCTTT.

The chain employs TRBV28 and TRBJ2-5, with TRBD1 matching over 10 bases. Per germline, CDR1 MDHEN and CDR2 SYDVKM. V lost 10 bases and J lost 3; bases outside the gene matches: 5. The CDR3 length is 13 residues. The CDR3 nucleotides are TGTGCCACTAGGACAGGGGGGGAAGAGACCCAGTACTTC. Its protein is CATRTGGEETQYF.

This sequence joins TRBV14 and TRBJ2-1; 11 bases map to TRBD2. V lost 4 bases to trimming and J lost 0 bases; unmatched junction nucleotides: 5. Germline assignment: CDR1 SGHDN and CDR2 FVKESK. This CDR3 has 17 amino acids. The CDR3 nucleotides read TGTGCCAGCAGCCGTAAACTAGCGGGAGACTCCTACAATGAGCAGTTCTTC. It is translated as CASSRKLAGDSYNEQFF.

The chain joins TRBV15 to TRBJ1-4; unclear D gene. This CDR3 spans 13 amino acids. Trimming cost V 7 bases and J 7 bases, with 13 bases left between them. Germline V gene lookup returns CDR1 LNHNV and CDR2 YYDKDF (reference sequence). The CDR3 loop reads CATIRFGGEKLFF. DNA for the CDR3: TGTGCCACCATACGATTTGGAGGTGAAAAACTGTTTTTT.

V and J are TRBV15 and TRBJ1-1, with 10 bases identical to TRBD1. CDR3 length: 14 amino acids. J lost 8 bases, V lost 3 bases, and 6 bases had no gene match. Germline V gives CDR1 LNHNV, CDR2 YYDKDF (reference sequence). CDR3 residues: CATSRDRQGAEAFF. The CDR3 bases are TGTGCCACCAGCAGGGATAGACAGGGGGCCGAAGCTTTCTTT.

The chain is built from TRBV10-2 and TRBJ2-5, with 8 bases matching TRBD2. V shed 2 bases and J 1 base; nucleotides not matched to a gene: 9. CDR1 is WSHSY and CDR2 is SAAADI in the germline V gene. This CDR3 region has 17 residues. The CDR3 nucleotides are TGCGCCAGCAGTGAGAGGGGGGGTCTAGCGGGCCAAGAGACCCAGTACTTC. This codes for CASSERGGLAGQETQYF.

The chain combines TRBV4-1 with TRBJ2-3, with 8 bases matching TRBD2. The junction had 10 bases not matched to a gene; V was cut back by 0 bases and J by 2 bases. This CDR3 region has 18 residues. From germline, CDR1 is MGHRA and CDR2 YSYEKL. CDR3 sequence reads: CASSQDSEREITTDTQYF. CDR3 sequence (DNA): TGCGCCAGCAGCCAAGATAGCGAGCGGGAGATAACCACAGATACGCAGTATTTT.

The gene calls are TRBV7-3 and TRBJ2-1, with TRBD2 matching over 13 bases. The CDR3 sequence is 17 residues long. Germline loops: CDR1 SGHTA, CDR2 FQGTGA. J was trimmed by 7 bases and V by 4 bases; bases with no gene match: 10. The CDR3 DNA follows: TGTGCCAGCAGCTCTTATCCGGGACTAGCGGGACTGAATGAGCAGTTCTTC. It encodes CASSSYPGLAGLNEQFF.

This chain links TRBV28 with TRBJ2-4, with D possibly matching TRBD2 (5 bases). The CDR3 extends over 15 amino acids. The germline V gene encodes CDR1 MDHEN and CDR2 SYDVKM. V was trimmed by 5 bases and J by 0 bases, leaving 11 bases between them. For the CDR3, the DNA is TGTGCCAGCAGTCCCGAGCGGATAGCCAAAAACATTCAGTACTTC. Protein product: CASSPERIAKNIQYF. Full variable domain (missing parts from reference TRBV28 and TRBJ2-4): DVKVTQSSRYLVKRTGEKVFLECVQDMDHENMFWYRQDPGLGLRLIYFSYDVKMKEKGDIPEGYSVSREKKERFSLILESASTNQTSMYLCASSPERIAKNIQYFGAGTRLSVL.

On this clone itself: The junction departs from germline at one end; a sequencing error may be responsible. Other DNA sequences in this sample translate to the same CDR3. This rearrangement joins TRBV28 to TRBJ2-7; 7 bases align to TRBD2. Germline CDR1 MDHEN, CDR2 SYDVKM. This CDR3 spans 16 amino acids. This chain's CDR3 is CASSWDYQLLGYEQYF. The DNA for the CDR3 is TGCGCCAGCAGCTGGGACTACCAGTTGTTGGGCTACGAGCAGTACTTC. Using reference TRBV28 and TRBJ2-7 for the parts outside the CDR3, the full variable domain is DVKVTQSSRYLVKRTGEKVFLECVQDMDHENMFWYRQDPGLGLRLIYFSYDVKMKEKGDIPEGYSVSREKKERFSLILESASTNQTSMYLCASSWDYQLLGYEQYFGPGTRLTVT.

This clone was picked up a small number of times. The CDR3 nucleotides are TGTGCCAGCAGTCCGGGGGGGACCAAAAACATTCAGTACTTC. It codes for CASSPGGTKNIQYF. J is TRBJ2-4 and V is TRBV28; 8 bases are shared with TRBD2. Trimming cost V 5 bases and J 2 bases; bases outside gene matches: 2. The CDR3 spans 14 residues. CDR1 and CDR2 (germline): MDHEN, SYDVKM.

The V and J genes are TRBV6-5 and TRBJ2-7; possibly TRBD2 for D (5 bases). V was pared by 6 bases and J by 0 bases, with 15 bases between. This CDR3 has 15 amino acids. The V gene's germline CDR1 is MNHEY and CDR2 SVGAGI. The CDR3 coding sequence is TGTGCCAGCAGCGCCGAGGCGGGCCTCTCCTACGAGCAGTACTTC. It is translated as CASSAEAGLSYEQYF.

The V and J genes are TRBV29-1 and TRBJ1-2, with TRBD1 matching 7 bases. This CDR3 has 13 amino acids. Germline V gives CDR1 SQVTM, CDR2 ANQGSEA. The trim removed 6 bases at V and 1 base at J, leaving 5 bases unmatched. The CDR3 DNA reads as TGCAGCGTCCTCGGGACAGTTAACTATGGCTACACCTTC. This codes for CSVLGTVNYGYTF.